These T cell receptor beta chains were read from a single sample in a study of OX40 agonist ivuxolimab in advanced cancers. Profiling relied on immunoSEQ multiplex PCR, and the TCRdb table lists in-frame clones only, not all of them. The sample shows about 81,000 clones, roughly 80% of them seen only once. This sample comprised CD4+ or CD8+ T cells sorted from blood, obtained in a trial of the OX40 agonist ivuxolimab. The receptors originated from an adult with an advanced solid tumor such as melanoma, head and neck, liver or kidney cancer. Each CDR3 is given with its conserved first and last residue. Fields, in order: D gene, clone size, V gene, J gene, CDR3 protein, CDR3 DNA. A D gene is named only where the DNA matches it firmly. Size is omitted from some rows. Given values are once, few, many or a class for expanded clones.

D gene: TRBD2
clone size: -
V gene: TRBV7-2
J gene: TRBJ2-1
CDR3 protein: CASSLDPPLAGGYVEQFF
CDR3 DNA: TGTGCCAGCAGCTTAGACCCCCCCCTAGCGGGAGGATATGTTGAGCAGTTCTTC

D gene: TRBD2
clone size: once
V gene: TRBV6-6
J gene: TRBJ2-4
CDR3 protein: CASRKREGLAKNIQYF
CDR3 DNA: TGTGCCAGCAGAAAGCGGGAGGGACTAGCCAAAAACATTCAGTACTTC

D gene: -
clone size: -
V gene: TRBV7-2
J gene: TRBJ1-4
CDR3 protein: CASSLSQGGSEKLFF
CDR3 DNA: TGTGCCAGCAGCTTATCCCAGGGAGGAAGTGAAAAACTGTTTTTT

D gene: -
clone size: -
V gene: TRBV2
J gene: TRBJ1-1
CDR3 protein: CASATSTVNTEAFF
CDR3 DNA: TGTGCCAGCGCCACCTCAACAGTAAACACTGAAGCTTTCTTT

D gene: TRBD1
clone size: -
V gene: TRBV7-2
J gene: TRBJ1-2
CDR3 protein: CASSLGGTGADYGYTF
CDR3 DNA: TGTGCCAGCAGCTTAGGAGGGACAGGGGCCGACTATGGCTACACCTTC

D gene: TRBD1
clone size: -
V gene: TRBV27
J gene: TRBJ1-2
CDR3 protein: CASSQTGTGYPGYTF
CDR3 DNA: TGTGCCAGCAGTCAGACCGGGACAGGGTACCCAGGCTACACCTTC

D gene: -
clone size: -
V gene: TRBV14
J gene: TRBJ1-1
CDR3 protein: CASSQGLPTEAFF
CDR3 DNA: TGTGCCAGCAGCCAAGGGTTACCCACTGAAGCTTTCTTT

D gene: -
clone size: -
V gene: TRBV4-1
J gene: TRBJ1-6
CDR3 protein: CASSRVDNSPLHF
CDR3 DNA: TGCGCCAGCAGCCGGGTCGATAATTCACCCCTCCACTTT

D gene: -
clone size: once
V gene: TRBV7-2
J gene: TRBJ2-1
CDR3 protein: CASSHTTSYNEQFF
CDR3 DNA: TGTGCCAGCAGTCACACTACCTCCTACAATGAGCAGTTCTTC

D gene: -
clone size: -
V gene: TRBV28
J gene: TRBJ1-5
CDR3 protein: CASSAPSSGAQPQHF
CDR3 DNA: TGTGCCAGCAGTGCCCCAAGTTCGGGGGCACAGCCCCAGCATTTT

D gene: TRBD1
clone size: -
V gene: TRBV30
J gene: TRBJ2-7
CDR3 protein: CAWSGTERTQYF
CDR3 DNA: TGTGCCTGGAGCGGGACAGAAAGGACGCAGTACTTC

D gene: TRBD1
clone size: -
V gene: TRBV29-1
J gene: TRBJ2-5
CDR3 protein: CSVLTGGYQYF
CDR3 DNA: TGCAGCGTTTTAACAGGGGGCTACCAGTACTTC

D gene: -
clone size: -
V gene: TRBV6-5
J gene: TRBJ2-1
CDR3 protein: CASSPLRREQFF
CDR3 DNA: TGTGCCAGCAGTCCCCTCAGGCGGGAGCAGTTCTTC

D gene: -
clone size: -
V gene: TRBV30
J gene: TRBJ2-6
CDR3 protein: CAWAVISGANVLTF
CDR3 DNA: TGTGCCTGGGCTGTGATCTCTGGGGCCAACGTCCTGACTTTC

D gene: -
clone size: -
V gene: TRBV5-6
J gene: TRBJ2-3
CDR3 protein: CASSFYGSASTDTQYF
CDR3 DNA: TGTGCCAGCAGCTTTTATGGCAGCGCTAGCACAGATACGCAGTATTTT

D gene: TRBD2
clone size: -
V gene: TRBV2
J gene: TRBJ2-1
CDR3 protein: CASSEISGGSGSSSYNEQFF
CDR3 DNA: TGTGCCAGCAGTGAAATCTCGGGGGGTAGCGGGTCGAGCTCCTACAATGAGCAGTTCTTC

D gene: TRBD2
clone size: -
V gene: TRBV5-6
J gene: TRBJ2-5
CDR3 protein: CASSLTSGSEIGTQYF
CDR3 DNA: TGTGCCAGCAGCTTAACTAGCGGGAGTGAAATCGGGACCCAGTACTTC

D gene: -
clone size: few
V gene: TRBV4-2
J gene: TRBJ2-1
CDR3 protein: CASSQEMSSAYNEQFF
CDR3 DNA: TGTGCCAGCAGCCAAGAAATGTCTAGCGCCTACAATGAGCAGTTCTTC

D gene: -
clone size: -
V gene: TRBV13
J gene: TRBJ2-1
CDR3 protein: CASRPTQGGIYNEQFF
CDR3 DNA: TGTGCCAGCAGACCCACCCAGGGAGGAATTTACAATGAGCAGTTCTTC

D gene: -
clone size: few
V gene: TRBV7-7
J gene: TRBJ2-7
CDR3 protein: CASSLTVAGEQYF
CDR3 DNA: TGTGCCAGCAGCCTCACTGTGGCAGGCGAGCAGTACTTC

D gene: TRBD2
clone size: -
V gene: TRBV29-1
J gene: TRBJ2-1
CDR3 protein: CSVLGTSYNEQFF
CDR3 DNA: TGCAGCGTACTTGGGACTAGCTACAATGAGCAGTTCTTC

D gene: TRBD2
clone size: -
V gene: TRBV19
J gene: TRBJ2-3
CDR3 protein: CASRLAGTDTQYF
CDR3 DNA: TGTGCCAGTAGGCTAGCGGGGACAGATACGCAGTATTTT

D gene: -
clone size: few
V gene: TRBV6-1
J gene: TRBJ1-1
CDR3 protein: CASSDRTMNTEAFF
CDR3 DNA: TGTGCCAGCAGTGACAGGACGATGAACACTGAAGCTTTCTTT

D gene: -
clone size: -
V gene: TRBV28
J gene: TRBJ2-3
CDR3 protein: CASSRSTGQLTDTQYF
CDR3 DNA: TGTGCCAGCAGTCGTTCTACAGGGCAGCTCACAGATACGCAGTATTTT

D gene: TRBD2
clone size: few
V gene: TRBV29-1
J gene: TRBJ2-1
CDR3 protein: CSASPSGGAYNEQFF
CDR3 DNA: TGCAGCGCCAGCCCGAGCGGGGGGGCCTACAATGAGCAGTTCTTC

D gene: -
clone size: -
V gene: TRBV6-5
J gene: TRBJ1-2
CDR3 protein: CASSPLGRYGYTF
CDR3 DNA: TGTGCCAGCAGCCCCCTCGGTCGATATGGCTACACCTTC

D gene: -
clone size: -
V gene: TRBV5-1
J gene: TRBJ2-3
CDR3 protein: CASSLGQSTDTQYF
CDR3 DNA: TGCGCCAGCAGCTTGGGACAGAGCACAGATACGCAGTATTTT

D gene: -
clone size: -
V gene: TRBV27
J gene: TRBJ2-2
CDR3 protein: CASRLDLNTGELFF
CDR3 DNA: TGTGCCAGCAGACTGGACTTGAACACCGGGGAGCTGTTTTTT

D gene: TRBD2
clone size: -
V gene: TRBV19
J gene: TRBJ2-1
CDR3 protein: CASSKGSGGSSSYNEQFF
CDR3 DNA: TGTGCCAGTAGTAAGGGTAGCGGGGGGTCGAGCTCCTACAATGAGCAGTTCTTC

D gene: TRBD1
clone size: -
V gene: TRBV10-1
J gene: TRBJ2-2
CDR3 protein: CASSGDSSNTGELFF
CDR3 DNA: TGCGCCAGCAGTGGGGACAGTTCGAACACCGGGGAGCTGTTTTTT

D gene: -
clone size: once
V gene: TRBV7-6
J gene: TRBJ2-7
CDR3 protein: CASSHGPTGEQYF
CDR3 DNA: TGTGCCAGCAGCCACGGACCAACCGGCGAGCAGTACTTC

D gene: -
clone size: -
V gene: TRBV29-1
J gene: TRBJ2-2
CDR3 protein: CSVVEMNTGELFF
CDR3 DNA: TGCAGCGTTGTTGAGATGAACACCGGGGAGCTGTTTTTT

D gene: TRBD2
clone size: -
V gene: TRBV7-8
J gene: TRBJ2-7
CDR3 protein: CASSLGTSGGSYEQYF
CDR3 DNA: TGTGCCAGCAGCTTAGGGACTAGCGGGGGCTCCTACGAGCAGTACTTC

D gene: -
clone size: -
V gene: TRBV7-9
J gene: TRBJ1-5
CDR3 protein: CASSFGGNHQPQHF
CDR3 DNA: TGTGCCAGCAGCTTTGGCGGGAATCATCAGCCCCAGCATTTT

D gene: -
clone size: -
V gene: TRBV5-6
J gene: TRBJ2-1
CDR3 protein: CASSLRSEEFF
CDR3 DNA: TGTGCCAGCAGCTTACGGTCCGAGGAGTTCTTC

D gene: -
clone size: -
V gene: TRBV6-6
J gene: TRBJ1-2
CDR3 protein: CASSLGPFYGYTF
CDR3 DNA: TGTGCCAGCAGCCTGGGGCCGTTCTATGGCTACACCTTC

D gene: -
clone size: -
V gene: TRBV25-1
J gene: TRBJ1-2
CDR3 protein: CASSGQVYGYTF
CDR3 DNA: TGTGCCAGCAGTGGGCAGGTTTATGGCTACACCTTC

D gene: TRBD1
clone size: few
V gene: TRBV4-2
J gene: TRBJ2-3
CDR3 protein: CASSQTPGQATDTQYF
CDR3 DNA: TGTGCCAGCAGCCAGACCCCGGGACAGGCTACAGATACGCAGTATTTT

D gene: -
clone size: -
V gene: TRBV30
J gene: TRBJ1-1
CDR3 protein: CAWSPLNTEAFF
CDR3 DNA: TGTGCCTGGAGTCCATTGAACACTGAAGCTTTCTTT

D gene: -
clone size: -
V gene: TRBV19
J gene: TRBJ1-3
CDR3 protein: CASSDTNSAGNTIYF
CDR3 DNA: TGTGCCAGTAGTGACACTAACTCAGCAGGGAACACCATATATTTT

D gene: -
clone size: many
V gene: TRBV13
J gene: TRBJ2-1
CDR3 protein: CASSTSGPQPFF
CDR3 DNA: TGTGCCAGCAGCACCTCGGGCCCCCAGCCGTTCTTC

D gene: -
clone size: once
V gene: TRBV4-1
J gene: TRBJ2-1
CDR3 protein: CASSHRDNEQFF
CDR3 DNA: TGCGCCAGCAGCCACAGGGACAATGAGCAGTTCTTC

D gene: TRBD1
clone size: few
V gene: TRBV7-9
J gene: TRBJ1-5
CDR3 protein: CASSRGRQPQHF
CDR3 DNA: TGTGCCAGCTCCAGGGGGCGGCAGCCCCAGCATTTT

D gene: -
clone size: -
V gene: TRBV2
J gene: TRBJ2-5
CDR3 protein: CASHSMGQETQYF
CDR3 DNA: TGTGCCAGCCACTCCATGGGGCAAGAGACCCAGTACTTC

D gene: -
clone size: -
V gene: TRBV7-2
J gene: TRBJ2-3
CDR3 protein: CASSSMTSTDTQYF
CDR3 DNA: TGTGCCAGCAGCTCCATGACTAGCACAGATACGCAGTATTTT

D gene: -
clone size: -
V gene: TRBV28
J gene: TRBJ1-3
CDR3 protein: CASTPGGAYSGNTIYF
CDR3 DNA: TGTGCCAGCACCCCGGGGGGGGCCTACTCTGGAAACACCATATATTTT

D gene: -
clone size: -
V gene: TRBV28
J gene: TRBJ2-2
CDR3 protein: CASSSGLSGELFF
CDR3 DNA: TGTGCCAGCAGTTCAGGACTGTCGGGGGAGCTGTTTTTT

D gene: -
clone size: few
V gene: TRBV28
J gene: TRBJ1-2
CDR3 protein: CASSLLGDGYTF
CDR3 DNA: TGTGCCAGCAGTTTATTAGGGGATGGCTACACCTTC

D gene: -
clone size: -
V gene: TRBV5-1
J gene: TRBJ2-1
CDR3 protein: CASSLLDRDNEQFF
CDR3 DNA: TGCGCCAGCAGCCTTTTGGACAGAGACAATGAGCAGTTCTTC

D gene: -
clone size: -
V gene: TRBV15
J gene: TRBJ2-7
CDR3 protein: CATSSGSSPGLIEQYF
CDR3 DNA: TGTGCCACCAGCAGTGGTTCGTCCCCAGGGTTAATCGAGCAGTACTTC

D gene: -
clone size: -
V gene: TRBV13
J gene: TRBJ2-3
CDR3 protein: CASSSRLGDTQYF
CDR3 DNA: TGTGCCAGCAGCTCCCGACTTGGAGATACGCAGTATTTT

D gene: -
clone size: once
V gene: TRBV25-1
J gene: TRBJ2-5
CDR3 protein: CASSVPYF
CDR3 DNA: TGTGCCAGCAGTGTCCCGTACTTC

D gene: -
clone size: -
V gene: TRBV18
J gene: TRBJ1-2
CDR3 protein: CASSPREIQGDDYGYTF
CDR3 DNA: TGTGCCAGCTCACCCCGAGAAATACAGGGTGACGACTATGGCTACACCTTC

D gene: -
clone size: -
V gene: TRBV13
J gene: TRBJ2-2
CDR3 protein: CASRRGARTGELFF
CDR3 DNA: TGTGCCAGCAGGAGGGGGGCGCGCACCGGGGAGCTGTTTTTT

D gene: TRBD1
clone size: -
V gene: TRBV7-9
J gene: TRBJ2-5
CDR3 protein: CASRLYRDRYQETQYF
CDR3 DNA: TGTGCCAGCAGGTTATACCGGGACAGGTACCAAGAGACCCAGTACTTC

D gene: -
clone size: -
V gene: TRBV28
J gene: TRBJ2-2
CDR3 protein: CASSPLEGGELFF
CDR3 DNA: TGTGCCAGCAGTCCCCTAGAGGGCGGGGAGCTGTTTTTT

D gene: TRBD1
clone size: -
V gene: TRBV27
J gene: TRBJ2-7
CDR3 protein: CASSHLGQGYEQYF
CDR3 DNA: TGTGCCAGCAGTCACTTGGGACAGGGCTACGAGCAGTACTTC

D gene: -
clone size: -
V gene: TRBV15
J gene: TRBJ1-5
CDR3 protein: CATSRDFRGRGNQPQHF
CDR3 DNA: TGTGCCACCAGCAGAGATTTTCGGGGGAGGGGCAATCAGCCCCAGCATTTT

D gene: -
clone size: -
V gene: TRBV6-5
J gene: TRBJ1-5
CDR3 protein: CASSLAGVDNQPQHF
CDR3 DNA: TGTGCCAGCAGTTTGGCAGGGGTGGACAATCAGCCCCAGCATTTT